One and the same sample provided the 13 T cell receptor beta chains below, sequenced in a study of persistence of HIV-infected CD4 T cells. Sequencing used immunoSEQ version 4 in survey mode. Here immunoSEQ multiplex PCR was the method, and the copy in TCRdb shows in-frame clones only, minus some. This sample has about 40,000 clones, with 75% to 80% found just once. Overlapping HIV-1 Gag 15-mer peptides at 0.85 to 1 ug per peptide per mL were used. Memory cells lacking CD40L and CD69 with high CD45RO were sorted. Their antigens are not known. The source was CD4+ T cells sorted from PBMCs after roughly 18-hour stimulation, collected from a patient who received antiretroviral therapy. The receptors stem from an adult man with HIV who was CMV-seropositive.

The chain has TRBV30 and TRBJ1-2; 7 bases match TRBD1. The CDR3 runs to 11 residues. Germline loops: CDR1 GTSNPN, CDR2 SVGIG (reference sequence). V lost 8 bases to trimming and J lost 2 bases; unmatched junction nucleotides: 2. CDR3 amino acids: CAGGQNYGYTF. In DNA form, the CDR3 reads TGTGCCGGGGGACAGAACTATGGCTACACCTTC. The full variable domain, with the rest looked up from reference TRBV30 and TRBJ1-2, is SQTIHQWPATLVQPVGSPLSLECTVEGTSNPNLYWYRQAAGRGLQLLFYSVGIGQISSEVPQNLSASRPQDRQFILSSKKLLLSDSGFYLCAGGQNYGYTFGSGTRLTVV.

The chain carries TRBV5-4 and TRBJ1-1; tentative D call: TRBD1 (5 bases). This CDR3 spans 13 amino acids. V was clipped by 1 base and J by 5 bases, with 9 bases between them. CDR1 and CDR2 from the germline V gene are SGHNT and YYREEE (reference sequence). CDR3 residues: CASSLQGRTEAFF. In nucleotides, the CDR3 is TGTGCCAGCAGCTTGCAGGGTCGGACTGAAGCTTTCTTT.

The V and J genes are TRBV5-1 and TRBJ1-2; the D is unclear. Trimming cost V 0 bases and J 4 bases, with 16 bases left between them. Germline loops: CDR1 SGHRS, CDR2 YFSETQ. The CDR3 has 16 amino acids. CDR3 nucleotide sequence: TGCGCCAGCAGCTTGGAAGGGCGGTCTTCTTCCTATGGCTACACCTTC. As protein: CASSLEGRSSSYGYTF.

DNA of the CDR3: TGTGCCTGGACCGGGAGCTCCTACAATGAGCAGTTCTTC. This codes for CAWTGSSYNEQFF. The rearrangement links TRBV30 to TRBJ2-1; D may be TRBD2 (6 bases). The CDR3 contains 13 residues. From germline, CDR1 is GTSNPN and CDR2 SVGIG (reference sequence). V lost 4 bases and J lost 0, with 7 bases in between.

The chain recombines TRBV29-1 with TRBJ1-1; 10 bases agree with TRBD1. The CDR3 length is 12 residues. CDR1 is SQVTM, CDR2 ANQGSEA, per germline. The J segment lost 11 bases and the V segment lost 7 bases, leaving 10 bases of the junction unmatched. CDR3: CSANHGQGVAFF. CDR3 DNA sequence: TGCAGCGCAAACCACGGACAGGGGGTTGCTTTCTTT.

The rearrangement joins TRBV4-1 to TRBJ2-5, with 11 bases that match TRBD2. Germline loops: CDR1 MGHRA, CDR2 YSYEKL. The V gene end was trimmed by 1 base and the J gene end by 5 bases; junction bases not matched to a gene: 3. CDR3 length: 15 amino acids. CDR3 in DNA: TGCGCCAGCAGCCAAGGACTAGCGGGACTCGAGACCCAGTACTTC. Translation gives CASSQGLAGLETQYF.

A few counts support this clone. The rearrangement joins TRBV19 to TRBJ1-2, with TRBD1 matching over 8 bases. Looked up from germline, CDR1 is LNHDA and CDR2 is SQIVND (reference sequence). This CDR3 spans 15 amino acids. The trim removed 6 bases at V and 0 bases at J, leaving 6 bases unmatched. The CDR3 region has the DNA TGTGCCAGTAGCACCGACAGGGGAGCTAACTATGGCTACACCTTC. Translation: CASSTDRGANYGYTF.

The chain links TRBV5-1 to TRBJ2-3; the match to TRBD2 covers 7 bases. Trimming at V came to 0 bases and at J to 2 bases, leaving 6 bases not matched to a gene. The CDR3 runs 16 residues. Germline V gene lookup returns CDR1 SGHRS and CDR2 YFSETQ. CDR3 amino acids: CASSLAPAGTTDTQYF. CDR3 bases: TGCGCCAGCAGCTTGGCCCCAGCGGGAACCACAGATACGCAGTATTTT.

This chain links TRBV30 with TRBJ1-1; D not resolved. Germline loops: CDR1 GTSNPN, CDR2 SVGIG (reference sequence). The CDR3 extends over 12 amino acids. Trimming cost V 4 bases and J 7 bases, with 13 bases left between them. CDR3 coding DNA: TGTGCCTGGAAAACCACAAGGGTTGAAGCTTTCTTT. It yields the protein CAWKTTRVEAFF.

The V call is TRBV27, the J call TRBJ1-2; 7 bases are shared with TRBD1. The V gene end was trimmed by 5 bases and the J gene end by 7 bases; junction bases not matched to a gene: 4. This CDR3 has 12 amino acids. Germline V CDR1 and CDR2: MNHEY, SMNVEV (reference sequence). The chain's CDR3 is CASSPRTGGYTF. The DNA of the CDR3 is TGTGCCAGCAGTCCTAGGACAGGTGGCTACACCTTC.

This clone was detected only a few times. The junction shows a germline mismatch at one end, possibly a read error. The rearrangement uses TRBV6-5 and TRBJ1-1; D might be TRBD1 (5 bases). Germline lookup yields CDR1 MNHEY and CDR2 SVGAGI. This CDR3 has 14 amino acids. This CDR3 reads CASSPGTLKTEAFF. Here the CDR3 DNA reads TGTGCCAGCAGTCCCGGGACCTTGAAGACTGAAGCTTTCTTT.

CDR3 in DNA: TGTGCCAGCAGCTTAGGGGCACCACGAACTAATGAAAAACTGTTTTTT. This encodes CASSLGAPRTNEKLFF. The chain joins TRBV7-9 to TRBJ1-4; D gene unclear. CDR1 is SEHNR and CDR2 is FQNEAQ in the germline V gene (reference sequence). Trimming cost V 1 base and J 1 base, with 10 bases left between them. The CDR3 is 16 residues long. Together with reference TRBV7-9 and TRBJ1-4, the CDR3 gives the full variable domain: DTGVSQNPRHKITKRGQNVTFRCDPISEHNRLYWYRQTLGQGPEFLTYFQNEAQLEKSRLLSDRFSAERPKGSFSTLEIQRTEQGDSAMYLCASSLGAPRTNEKLFFGSGTQLSVL.

This clone was counted a few times. The V and J genes are TRBV27 and TRBJ1-4; 7 positions agree with TRBD1. The germline V gene has CDR1 MNHEY and CDR2 SMNVEV (reference sequence). Unmatched junction bases numbered 8, after V lost 3 bases and J lost 7 bases. The CDR3 length is 15 residues. In DNA, the CDR3 is TGTGCCAGCAGTTTGTGGTCAGGGGGGCGTGAAAAACTGTTTTTT. As protein: CASSLWSGGREKLFF.